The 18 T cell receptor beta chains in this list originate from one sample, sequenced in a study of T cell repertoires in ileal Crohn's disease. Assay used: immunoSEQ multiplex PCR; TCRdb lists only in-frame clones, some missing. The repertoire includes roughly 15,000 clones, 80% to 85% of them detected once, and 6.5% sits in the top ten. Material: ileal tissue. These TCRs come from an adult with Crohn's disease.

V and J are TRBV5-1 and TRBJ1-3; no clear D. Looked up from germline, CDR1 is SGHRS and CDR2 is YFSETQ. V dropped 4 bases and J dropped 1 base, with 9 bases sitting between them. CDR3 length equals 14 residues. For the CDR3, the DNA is TGCGCCAGCAGCCAGGACTCTTCTGGAAACACCATATATTTT. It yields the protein CASSQDSSGNTIYF. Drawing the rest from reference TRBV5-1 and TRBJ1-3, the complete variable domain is KAGVTQTPRYLIKTRGQQVTLSCSPISGHRSVSWYQQTPGQGLQFLFEYFSETQRNKGNFPGRFSGRQFSNSRSEMNVSTLELGDSALYLCASSQDSSGNTIYFGEGSWLTVV.

The CDR3 DNA is TGTGCCAGCAGGTCGCGCCGGGGAAAATATAGCAATCAGCCCCAGCATTTT. The encoded protein is CASRSRRGKYSNQPQHF. The chain is built from TRBV6-4 and TRBJ1-5; D is unresolved. CDR1 is MRHNA, CDR2 SNTAGT, per germline. The CDR3 totals 17 residues. Trimming pared 6 bases from V and 0 bases from J, leaving 18 bases between.

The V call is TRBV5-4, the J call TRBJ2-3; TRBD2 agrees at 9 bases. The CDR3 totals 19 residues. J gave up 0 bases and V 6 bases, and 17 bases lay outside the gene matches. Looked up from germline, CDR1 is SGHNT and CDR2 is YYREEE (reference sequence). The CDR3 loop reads CASNTRTPRAGGSTDTQYF. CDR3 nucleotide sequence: TGTGCCAGCAACACAAGGACCCCCAGAGCGGGGGGAAGCACAGATACGCAGTATTTT.

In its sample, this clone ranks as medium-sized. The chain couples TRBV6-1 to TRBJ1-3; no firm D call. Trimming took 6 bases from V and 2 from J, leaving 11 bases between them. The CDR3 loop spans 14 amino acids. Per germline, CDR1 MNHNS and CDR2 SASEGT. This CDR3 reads CASSAGDAGNTIYF. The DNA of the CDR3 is TGTGCCAGCAGCGCGGGAGACGCTGGAAACACCATATATTTT.

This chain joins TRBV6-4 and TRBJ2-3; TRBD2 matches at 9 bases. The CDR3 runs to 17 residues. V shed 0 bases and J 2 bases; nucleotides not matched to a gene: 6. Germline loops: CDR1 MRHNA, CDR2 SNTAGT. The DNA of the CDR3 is TGTGCCAGCAGTGACTCGGGGAGCGGGAGGCACACAGATACGCAGTATTTT. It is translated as CASSDSGSGRHTDTQYF.

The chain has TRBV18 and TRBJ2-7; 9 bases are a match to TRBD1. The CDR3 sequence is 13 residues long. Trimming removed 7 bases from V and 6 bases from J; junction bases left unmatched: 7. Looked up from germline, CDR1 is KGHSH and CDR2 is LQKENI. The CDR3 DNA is TGTGCCAGCTACGGACAGGGGTCATCCGAGCAGTACTTC. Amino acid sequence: CASYGQGSSEQYF.

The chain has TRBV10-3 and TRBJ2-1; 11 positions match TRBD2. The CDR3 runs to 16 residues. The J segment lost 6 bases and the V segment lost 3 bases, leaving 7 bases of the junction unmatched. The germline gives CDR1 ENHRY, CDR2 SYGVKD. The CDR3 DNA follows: TGTGCCATCAGTGATCCACTAGCGGGAGCTCCCAATGAGCAGTTCTTC. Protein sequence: CAISDPLAGAPNEQFF.

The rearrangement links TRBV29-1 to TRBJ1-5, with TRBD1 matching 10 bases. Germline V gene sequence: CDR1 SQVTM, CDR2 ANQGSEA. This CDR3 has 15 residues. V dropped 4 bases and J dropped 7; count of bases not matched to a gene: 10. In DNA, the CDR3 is TGCAGCGTTGTGGAGACAGGGGGCGGAAGGCAGCCCCAGCATTTT. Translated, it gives CSVVETGGGRQPQHF.

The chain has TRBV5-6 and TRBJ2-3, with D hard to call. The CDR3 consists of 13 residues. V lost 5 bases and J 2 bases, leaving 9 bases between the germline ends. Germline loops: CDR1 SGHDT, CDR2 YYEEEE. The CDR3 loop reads CASSSIDTDTQYF. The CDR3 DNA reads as TGTGCCAGCAGTTCTATAGACACAGATACGCAGTATTTT.

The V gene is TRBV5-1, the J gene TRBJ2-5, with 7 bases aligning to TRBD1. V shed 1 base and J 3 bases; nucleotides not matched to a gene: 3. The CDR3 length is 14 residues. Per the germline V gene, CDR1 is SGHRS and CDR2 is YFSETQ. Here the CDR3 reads CASSLSGTEETQYF. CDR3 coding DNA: TGCGCCAGCAGCTTGTCCGGGACAGAAGAGACCCAGTACTTC.

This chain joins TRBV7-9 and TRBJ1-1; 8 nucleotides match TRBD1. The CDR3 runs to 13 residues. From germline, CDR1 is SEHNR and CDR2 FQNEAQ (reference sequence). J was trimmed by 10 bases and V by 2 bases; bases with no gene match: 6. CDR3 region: CASSLIAGGLAFF. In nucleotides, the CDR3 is TGTGCCAGCAGCTTAATCGCAGGGGGCTTAGCTTTCTTT.

CDR3 sequence reads: CASSLGSGTEAFF. The CDR3 nucleotides read TGTGCCAGCAGCTTAGGTTCAGGCACTGAAGCTTTCTTT. V is TRBV7-9 and J is TRBJ1-1; the D is unclear. The CDR3 is made up of 13 amino acids. Germline CDR1 and CDR2: SEHNR and FQNEAQ (reference sequence). V was pared by 1 base and J by 4 bases, with 7 bases between.

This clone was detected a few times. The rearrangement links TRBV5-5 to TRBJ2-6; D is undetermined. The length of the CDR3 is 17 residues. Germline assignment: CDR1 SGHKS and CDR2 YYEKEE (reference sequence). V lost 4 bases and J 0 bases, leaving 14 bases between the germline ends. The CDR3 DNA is TGTGCCAGCAGCCATCACGGGTTCCTCTCTGGGGCCAACGTCCTGACTTTC. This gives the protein CASSHHGFLSGANVLTF.

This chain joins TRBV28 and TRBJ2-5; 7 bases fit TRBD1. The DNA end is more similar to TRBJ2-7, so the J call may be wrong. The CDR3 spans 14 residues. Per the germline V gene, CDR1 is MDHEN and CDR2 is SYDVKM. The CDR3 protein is CASRQPGQLYEQYF. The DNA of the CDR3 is TGTGCCAGCAGGCAACCGGGACAGCTCTACGAGCAGTACTTC.

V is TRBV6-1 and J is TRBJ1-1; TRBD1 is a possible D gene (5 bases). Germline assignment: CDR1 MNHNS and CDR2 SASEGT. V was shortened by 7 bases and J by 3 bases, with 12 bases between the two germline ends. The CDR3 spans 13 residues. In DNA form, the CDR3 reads TGTGCCAGCAAAAAGGGGAAAGACACTGAAGCTTTCTTT. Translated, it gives CASKKGKDTEAFF.

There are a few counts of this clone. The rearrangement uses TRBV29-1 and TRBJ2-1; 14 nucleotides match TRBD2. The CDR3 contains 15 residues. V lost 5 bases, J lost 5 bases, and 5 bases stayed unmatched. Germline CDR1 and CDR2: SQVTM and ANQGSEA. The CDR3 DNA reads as TGCAGCGTTCGACTAGCGGGAGGGCTTAACAATGAGCAGTTCTTC. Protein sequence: CSVRLAGGLNNEQFF.

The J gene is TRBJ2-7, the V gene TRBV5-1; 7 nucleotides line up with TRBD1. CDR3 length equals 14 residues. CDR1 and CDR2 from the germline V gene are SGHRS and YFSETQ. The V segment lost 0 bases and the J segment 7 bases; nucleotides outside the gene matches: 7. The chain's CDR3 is CASSLEGGRREQYF. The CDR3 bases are TGCGCCAGCAGCTTGGAAGGGGGCCGGCGGGAGCAGTACTTC.

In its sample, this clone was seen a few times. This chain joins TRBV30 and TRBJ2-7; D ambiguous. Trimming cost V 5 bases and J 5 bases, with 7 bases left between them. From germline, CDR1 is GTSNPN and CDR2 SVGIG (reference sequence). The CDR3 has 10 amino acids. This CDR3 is CAWLLNEQYF. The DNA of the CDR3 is TGTGCCTGGCTCTTAAACGAGCAGTACTTC.